This is a list of T cell receptor beta chains from one sample in a study of blood T cell repertoires in COVID-19. Assay: immunoSEQ multiplex PCR; the TCRdb copy retains only in-frame clones and omits some. The sample consists of 400,000 or so clones, around 86% of them appearing once. Sample: peripheral blood. The receptor set was obtained from a human donor in a cohort sampled during active COVID-19. Each CDR3 is given with its conserved first and last residue. Fields, in order: J gene, clone size, D gene, V gene, CDR3 length, CDR3 protein, CDR3 DNA. D genes are given only for firm matches. Not all rows give a size; the values are once, few, many and, for expanded clones, a class.

TRBJ2-7	-	TRBD1	TRBV19	14	CASSVRQGAYEQYF	TGTGCCAGTAGTGTCCGACAGGGTGCCTACGAGCAGTACTTC
TRBJ2-1	once	-	TRBV5-1	15	CASSLSGVGNNEQFF	TGCGCCAGCAGCTTGTCGGGGGTTGGAAACAATGAGCAGTTCTTC
TRBJ2-7	-	TRBD1	TRBV25-1	13	CASSTQGAREQYF	TGTGCCAGCAGTACACAGGGGGCCAGGGAGCAGTACTTC
TRBJ2-2	once	-	TRBV5-1	17	CASSRRSGMANTGELFF	TGCGCCAGCAGCCGTCGTTCGGGGATGGCGAACACCGGGGAGCTGTTTTTT
TRBJ1-2	-	-	TRBV27	15	CASSLSFAGSYGYTF	TGTGCCAGCAGTTTATCGTTCGCGGGAAGCTATGGCTACACCTTC
TRBJ2-7	-	-	TRBV7-9	12	CASSAQVHEQYF	TGTGCCAGCAGCGCGCAGGTCCACGAGCAGTACTTC
TRBJ2-5	once	TRBD2	TRBV7-2	14	CASSLTSGGMGQYF	TGTGCCAGCAGCTTAACTAGCGGGGGGATGGGCCAGTACTTC
TRBJ2-7	-	TRBD1	TRBV4-1	16	CASSQAAGGSTYEQYF	TGCGCCAGCAGCCAAGCGGCAGGGGGTTCTACCTACGAGCAGTACTTC
TRBJ2-3	-	TRBD1	TRBV6-5	14	CASSRDRGTDTQYF	TGTGCCAGCAGTCGGGACAGGGGCACAGATACGCAGTATTTT
TRBJ2-2	-	-	TRBV28	16	CASSTRFSGWTGELFF	TGTGCCAGCAGTACTCGGTTCTCGGGGTGGACCGGGGAGCTGTTTTTT
TRBJ2-1	-	-	TRBV9	16	CASSVRYGDSYNEQFF	TGTGCCAGCAGCGTTCGTTACGGGGACTCCTACAATGAGCAGTTCTTC
TRBJ1-5	-	TRBD1	TRBV19	14	CASSMDRGGQPQHF	TGTGCCAGTAGTATGGACAGGGGCGGTCAGCCCCAGCATTTT
TRBJ2-1	-	-	TRBV7-6	12	CASSLSGYEQFF	TGTGCCAGCAGCTTATCAGGTTATGAGCAGTTCTTC
TRBJ1-6	-	TRBD1	TRBV7-2	15	CASSLEGQGGSPLHF	TGTGCCAGCAGCTTAGAGGGACAGGGAGGTTCACCCCTCCACTTT
TRBJ1-5	-	-	TRBV5-1	13	CASSPRLGQPQHF	TGCGCCAGCAGCCCCCGTTTGGGCCAGCCCCAGCATTTT